The rows below give T cell receptor beta chains drawn from one sample of a study of cytomegalovirus exposure and HLA in healthy donors. TCRdb keeps only in-frame clones here, not all; method: immunoSEQ multiplex PCR. The sample shows 90,000 to 100,000 clones, roughly 70% of them seen only once. The sample consisted of PBMCs. The receptors derive from a man between 45 and 60 years old in good health and CMV-seronegative. Each CDR3 is given with its conserved first and last residue. The D gene is left open where the match is weak. Clone size is stated in some rows and not others, as once, few, many or a class when expanded.

clone size | J gene | V gene | D gene | CDR3 DNA | CDR3 protein
few | TRBJ1-1 | TRBV6-6 | - | TGTGCCAGCAGCCTAACAGAGAACACTGAAGCTTTCTTT | CASSLTENTEAFF
- | TRBJ1-3 | TRBV5-4 | - | TGTGCCAGCAGCTTCCCCCCAGGGATGGGAAACACCATATATTTT | CASSFPPGMGNTIYF
- | TRBJ2-5 | TRBV6-6 | - | TGTGCCAGCAAACAGGAGGGGCGAGGGGCGAGAGAGACCCAGTACTTC | CASKQEGRGARETQYF
- | TRBJ2-5 | TRBV19 | - | TGTGCCAGTAGTATGGCTAGGTCGGAGACCCAGTACTTC | CASSMARSETQYF
- | TRBJ1-4 | TRBV5-1 | - | TGCGCCAGCAGGACAGCCCTTAATGAAAAACTGTTTTTT | CASRTALNEKLFF
- | TRBJ1-1 | TRBV28 | TRBD1 | TGTGCCAGCAGTCCCGGGACAGGGGGCCACGCTTTCTTT | CASSPGTGGHAFF
- | TRBJ2-3 | TRBV30 | - | TGTGCCTGGAGTGCCCCCCGTCGGGGTAAAACAGATACGCAGTATTTT | CAWSAPRRGKTDTQYF
- | TRBJ2-5 | TRBV6-5 | - | TGTGCCAGCAGTTACGAGTACAGTATGCAAGAGACCCAGTACTTC | CASSYEYSMQETQYF
- | TRBJ2-5 | TRBV6-1 | TRBD2 | TGTGCCAGCAGTGGCAAGGGGCTAGCGGGGCAGACCCAGTACTTC | CASSGKGLAGQTQYF
- | TRBJ1-5 | TRBV11-2 | TRBD1 | TGTGCCAGCAGCTTAGGCCAGGGGGCGTCCCCCAATCAGCCCCAGCATTTT | CASSLGQGASPNQPQHF
few | TRBJ2-1 | TRBV5-4 | - | TGTGCCAGCAGCTTGACCCCAACGAGTGGTGAGCAGTTCTTC | CASSLTPTSGEQFF
- | TRBJ1-1 | TRBV5-1 | - | TGCGCCAGCAGCTTGGTACTGCCGGCCGAGGTTGAGGGAGCTTTCTTT | CASSLVLPAEVEGAFF
- | TRBJ1-1 | TRBV18 | - | TGTGCCAGCTCACCAGGGGAGGGAGCTTTCTTT | CASSPGEGAFF
- | TRBJ2-1 | TRBV14 | TRBD2 | TGTGCCAGCAGCCAATCCCTAGGCCAGCGGGGGCTCGCCTACAATGAGCAGTTCTTC | CASSQSLGQRGLAYNEQFF
- | TRBJ2-1 | TRBV27 | TRBD2 | TGTGCCAGCGGAACTAGCGGAGGGAACAATGAGCAGTTCTTC | CASGTSGGNNEQFF
- | TRBJ2-5 | TRBV6-6 | - | TGTGCCAGCACCGGCCAGGGCCAAGAGACCCAGTACTTC | CASTGQGQETQYF
- | TRBJ1-1 | TRBV27 | - | TGTGCCAGCAGTTTAGACGACGGGAATGAAGCTTTCTTT | CASSLDDGNEAFF
few | TRBJ2-1 | TRBV28 | - | TGTGCCAGCTCCGGGGGTCCCTACAATGAGCAGTTCTTC | CASSGGPYNEQFF
few | TRBJ1-2 | TRBV25-1 | TRBD1 | TGTGCCAGCAGCGATGACAGGGTGGGAAACTATGGCTACACCTTC | CASSDDRVGNYGYTF
- | TRBJ1-5 | TRBV21-1 | - | TGTGCCAGCAGCCCAACGATCGGGGGGCAGCAGCCCCAGCATTTT | CASSPTIGGQQPQHF
- | TRBJ1-2 | TRBV19 | - | TGTGCCAGTATCGAGTGGCCGGGACATCCAGACTATGGCTACACCTTC | CASIEWPGHPDYGYTF
- | TRBJ2-1 | TRBV30 | TRBD2 | TGTGCCTGGAGTGTCCTAGCGGGAGGTGGCGGTGAGCAGTTCTTC | CAWSVLAGGGGEQFF
- | TRBJ1-1 | TRBV7-9 | TRBD1 | TGTGCCAGCAGCTTAGGGGACAGCCGAGAAGCTTTCTTT | CASSLGDSREAFF
- | TRBJ2-7 | TRBV2 | TRBD1 | TGTGCCAGCAGTGACCTATGGACAGGACTGTTCGAGCAGTACTTC | CASSDLWTGLFEQYF
- | TRBJ1-6 | TRBV7-2 | - | TGTGCCAGCAGCGCACCTCCAACAGGGTCTTCACCCCTCCACTTT | CASSAPPTGSSPLHF
once | TRBJ2-3 | TRBV9 | - | TGTGCCAGCAGCGTTTCAGGGTCTGGCACAGATACGCAGTATTTT | CASSVSGSGTDTQYF
- | TRBJ2-1 | TRBV19 | - | TGTGCCAGTAGTATATCCCGTCACGGGAGTGAGCAGTTCTTC | CASSISRHGSEQFF
once | TRBJ2-3 | TRBV7-2 | - | TGTGCCAGCAGCTTTGGGATCAGGGCAACAGATACGCAGTATTTT | CASSFGIRATDTQYF
- | TRBJ2-7 | TRBV6-5 | - | TGTGCCAGCAGCCAAAACGGGGGTTACGAGCAGTACTTC | CASSQNGGYEQYF
- | TRBJ1-4 | TRBV18 | TRBD1 | TGTGCCAGCTCACCGACAGGGAGTAAAGAAAAACTGTTTTTT | CASSPTGSKEKLFF
- | TRBJ1-5 | TRBV28 | - | TGTGCCAGCAGTACAGGGTTGTATCAGCCCCAGCATTTT | CASSTGLYQPQHF
- | TRBJ2-7 | TRBV5-6 | - | TGTGCCAGCAGCTTGTCAGACGAGCAGTACTTC | CASSLSDEQYF
- | TRBJ1-2 | TRBV28 | - | TGTGCCAGCAGTTCGGTTATGACGGGTTATGGCTACACCTTC | CASSSVMTGYGYTF
once | TRBJ1-2 | TRBV6-1 | - | TGTGCCAGCAGTGAATTTATTACAGGGAGCTATGGCTACACCTTC | CASSEFITGSYGYTF
- | TRBJ2-7 | TRBV5-1 | TRBD2 | TGCGCCAGCAGCTGGGGGCCCGGCGGGGGGGCCTACGAGCAGTACTTC | CASSWGPGGGAYEQYF
few | TRBJ2-7 | TRBV5-4 | TRBD2 | TGTGCCAGCAGCTTGTCTCGGGGAGCGGGGGATTACGAGCAGTACTTC | CASSLSRGAGDYEQYF
- | TRBJ2-7 | TRBV5-1 | TRBD1 | TGCGCCAGCAGCCACCAGGGGGAGTCCTACGAGCAGTACTTC | CASSHQGESYEQYF
- | TRBJ2-1 | TRBV19 | - | TGTGCCAGTAGTCAAGGGTCGGAGGGGCAGTTCTTC | CASSQGSEGQFF
- | TRBJ2-4 | TRBV2 | TRBD2 | TGTGCCAGCAGTGAAGAATTGGGGGGAGGGAAAAACATTCAGTACTTC | CASSEELGGGKNIQYF
- | TRBJ2-7 | TRBV5-4 | TRBD2 | TGTGCCAGCAGCCCCGGGTGGGGGGGGGACGAGCAGTACTTC | CASSPGWGGDEQYF